The 17 T cell receptor beta chains below come from one sample, sequenced in a study of shared clonotypes between healthy human individuals. Libraries were prepared by immunoSEQ multiplex PCR; TCRdb keeps only in-frame clonotypes and omits some of them. This table holds 530,000 or so clones, about 79% found once. Sample: PBMCs. Receptor source: a woman aged 40 to 55 in good health. Some clones in this sample may be carry-over from other donors' samples.

The CDR3 region has the DNA TGCGCCAGCAGCAACCGGGTTAGCGGGAGTTACGAGCAGTACTTC. This encodes CASSNRVSGSYEQYF. The gene calls are TRBV5-1 and TRBJ2-7, with 9 bases identical to TRBD2. The CDR3 contains 15 residues. The germline gives CDR1 SGHRS, CDR2 YFSETQ. J lost 4 bases, V lost 4 bases, and 9 bases had no gene match.

This clone was counted a few times. The CDR3 reads CSARRTGANTIYF. Written as DNA, the CDR3 is TGCAGCGCTAGAAGGACAGGGGCAAACACCATATATTTT. J is TRBJ1-3 and V is TRBV29-1; 9 bases are a match to TRBD1. The CDR3 is 13 amino acids. After removal of 7 bases from V and 6 bases from J, the junction contained 7 bases not matched to a gene. Germline CDR1 and CDR2: SQVTM and ANQGSEA.

The rearrangement joins TRBV14 to TRBJ1-4, with TRBD1 identical over 7 bases. V shed 0 bases and J 3 bases; nucleotides not matched to a gene: 4. The CDR3 is made up of 16 amino acids. CDR1 is SGHDN and CDR2 is FVKESK in the germline V gene. CDR3 sequence reads: CASSQDGTDPNEKLFF. CDR3 nucleotides: TGTGCCAGCAGCCAAGATGGGACAGATCCTAATGAAAAACTGTTTTTT.

CDR3 in DNA: TGTGCCAGCAGCATACGACAGGATAACTATGGCTACACCTTC. As protein: CASSIRQDNYGYTF. This chain links TRBV7-8 with TRBJ1-2; tentative D call: TRBD1 (6 bases). V was cut by 5 bases and J by 1 base, with 11 bases left in between. CDR1 SGHVS and CDR2 FQNEAQ come from the germline V gene. CDR3 length: 14 residues.

This chain uses TRBV7-9 with TRBJ2-1, with D possibly called TRBD1 or TRBD2 (5 bases each). The V gene's germline CDR1 is SEHNR and CDR2 FQNEAQ (reference sequence). The CDR3 spans 13 residues. The V end lost 1 base, the J end lost 9 bases, and 10 bases lay between the germline ends. This chain's CDR3 is CASSLVGGAEQFF. In nucleotides, the CDR3 is TGTGCCAGCAGCTTAGTTGGGGGTGCTGAGCAGTTCTTC.

The chain employs TRBV13 and TRBJ1-5; D unclear. Germline CDR1 and CDR2: PRHDT and FYEKMQ (reference sequence). Trimming stripped 4 bases from V and 0 bases from J, with 25 bases between. The CDR3 extends over 20 amino acids. Here the CDR3 reads CASSSRFWALPAYSNQPQHF. CDR3 bases: TGTGCCAGCAGCTCCCGTTTTTGGGCGCTGCCAGCTTATAGCAATCAGCCCCAGCATTTT.

The chain has TRBV16 and TRBJ2-4; 7 positions match TRBD2. V lost 2 bases and J lost 5; bases outside the gene matches: 9. CDR1 KGHSY and CDR2 FQNENV come from the germline V gene. The CDR3 totals 16 residues. The CDR3 reads CASSQGPASGENIQYF. Here the CDR3 DNA reads TGTGCCAGCAGCCAAGGGCCGGCTAGCGGAGAAAACATTCAGTACTTC.

The gene calls are TRBV5-4 and TRBJ1-2; 10 bases are shared with TRBD1. This CDR3 region has 15 residues. V lost 0 bases, J lost 8 bases, and 7 bases stayed unmatched. Germline-derived CDR1 and CDR2 are SGHNT and YYREEE (reference sequence). The CDR3 coding sequence is TGTGCCAGCAGCTTGGCAGGGGACAGGGGTCAAGGCTACACCTTC. Translated, it gives CASSLAGDRGQGYTF.

The table lists this clone with a count of one. V usage is TRBV6-6 and J usage is TRBJ1-3; D is ambiguous. This CDR3 has 15 residues. The germline V and J ends were trimmed by 6 bases and 2 bases, with 14 bases remaining between them. Germline V CDR1 and CDR2: MNHNY, SVGAGI (reference sequence). The CDR3 protein is CASRPAASAGNTIYF. The CDR3 nucleotides are TGTGCCAGCAGACCTGCGGCCTCGGCTGGAAACACCATATATTTT.

The CDR3 protein is CASSAGTSFTETQYF. The CDR3 region has the DNA TGTGCCAGCAGCGCAGGGACTAGCTTTACAGAGACCCAGTACTTC. The chain has TRBV9 and TRBJ2-5, with 9 bases fitting TRBD2. Germline V lookup: CDR1 SGDLS, CDR2 YYNGEE. Losses at the gene ends were 3 bases for V and 4 bases for J; bases not matched to a gene: 7. This CDR3 spans 15 amino acids.

The V call is TRBV21-1, the J call TRBJ1-2; TRBD1 is taken as the D call from the table, unchecked against the DNA. TRBV21-1 is given as a pseudogene. The CDR3 spans 18 residues. As DNA, the CDR3 is TGTGCCAGCAGCAACCTGCCGAAATTGACAGGGGGCACAGCTGGCTACACCTTC. This gives the protein CASSNLPKLTGGTAGYTF.

Note on this clone: Other DNA sequences in this specimen translate into the identical CDR3. The J gene is TRBJ2-6, the V gene TRBV19; D remains ambiguous. V lost 2 bases and J lost 2, with 7 bases in between. Germline CDR1 is LNHDA and CDR2 is SQIVND (reference sequence). The CDR3 covers 15 residues. The CDR3 coding sequence is TGTGCCAGTAGTATACCCGGTGCTGGGGCCAACGTCCTGACTTTC. Protein: CASSIPGAGANVLTF.

J is TRBJ1-2 and V is TRBV6-5, with 9 nucleotides matching TRBD1. V shed 5 bases and J 8 bases; nucleotides not matched to a gene: 0. The CDR3 covers 11 residues. The germline CDR1 and CDR2 sequences are MNHEY and SVGAGI. CDR3 sequence: CASSTGGGYTF. As DNA, the CDR3 is TGTGCCAGCAGTACAGGGGGCGGCTACACCTTC.

The chain combines TRBV4-2 with TRBJ2-3; 7 bases match TRBD2. CDR1 is LGHNA, CDR2 YNFKEQ, per germline. The CDR3 is 16 residues long. Unmatched junction bases numbered 6, after V lost 0 bases and J lost 3 bases. The chain's CDR3 is CASSQDMGEGTDTQYF. The CDR3, as DNA: TGTGCCAGCAGCCAAGATATGGGGGAGGGGACAGATACGCAGTATTTT.

This rearrangement joins TRBV29-1 to TRBJ2-1; 8 bases are shared with TRBD2. The CDR3 totals 13 residues. The V gene's germline CDR1 is SQVTM and CDR2 ANQGSEA. The trim removed 5 bases at V and 6 bases at J, leaving 6 bases unmatched. CDR3 DNA: TGCAGCGTTCGGGAGACTAGCGTCAATGAGCAGTTCTTC. It specifies CSVRETSVNEQFF.

This chain links TRBV11-3 with TRBJ2-2; 8 positions agree with TRBD1. Germline V gene sequence: CDR1 SGHNT, CDR2 YENEEA. Trimming removed 5 bases from V and 4 bases from J; junction bases left unmatched: 9. The CDR3 is made up of 16 amino acids. The CDR3 nucleotides read TGTGCCAGCAGCCGATCAGGGGGCTGGGTCACCGGGGAGCTGTTTTTT. It encodes CASSRSGGWVTGELFF.

V and J are TRBV28 and TRBJ2-7, with D perhaps given as TRBD1 or TRBD2 (6 bases each). Germline CDR1 reads MDHEN; CDR2 reads SYDVKM. V lost 0 bases to trimming and J lost 9 bases, with 9 bases between them. The CDR3 has 12 residues. CDR3 sequence (DNA): TGTGCCAGCAGTTTATGGGGGGGCGGGCAGTACTTC. It codes for CASSLWGGGQYF.